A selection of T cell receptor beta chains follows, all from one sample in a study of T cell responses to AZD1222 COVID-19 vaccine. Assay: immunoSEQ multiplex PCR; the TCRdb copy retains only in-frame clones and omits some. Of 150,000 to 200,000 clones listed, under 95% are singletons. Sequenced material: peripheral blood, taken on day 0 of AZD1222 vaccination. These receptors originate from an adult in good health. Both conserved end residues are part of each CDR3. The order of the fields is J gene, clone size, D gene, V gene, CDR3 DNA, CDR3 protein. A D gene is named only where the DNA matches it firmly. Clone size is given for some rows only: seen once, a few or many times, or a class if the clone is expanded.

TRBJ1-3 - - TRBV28 TGTGCCAGTTCTACCAGCTACTCTGGAAACACCATATATTTT CASSTSYSGNTIYF
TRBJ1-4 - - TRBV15 TGTGCCACCACCCAGCCGGGGGGTGAAAAACTGTTTTTT CATTQPGGEKLFF
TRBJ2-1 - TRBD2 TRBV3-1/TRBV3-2 TGTGCCAGCAGCCAAGGGGGGGGTGAGCAGTTCTTC CASSQGGGEQFF
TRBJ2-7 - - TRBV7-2 TGTGCCAGCAGCTTAAGCACAGGGTACGAGCAGTACTTC CASSLSTGYEQYF
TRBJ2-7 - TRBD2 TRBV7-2 TGTGCCAGCAGCTTAGCGGGCAGCGGGGGCTACGAGCAGTACTTC CASSLAGSGGYEQYF
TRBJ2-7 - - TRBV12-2 TGTGCAAGTCGCCAGGGAAGGCCCTACGAGCAGTACTTC CASRQGRPYEQYF
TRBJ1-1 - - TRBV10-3 TGTGCCATCAAGGCGCGGGTCGGGAACACTGAAGCTTTCTTT CAIKARVGNTEAFF
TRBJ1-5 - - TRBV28 TGTGCCAGCAGTTTAAATCAGGGAATTAGCAATCAGCCCCAGCATTTT CASSLNQGISNQPQHF
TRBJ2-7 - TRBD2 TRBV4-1 TGCGCCAGCAGCCAAGTTACGGGAGGGACCTACGAGCAGTACTTC CASSQVTGGTYEQYF
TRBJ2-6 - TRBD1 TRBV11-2 TGTGCCAGCAGCCGCGTCCGGGACAGGCTTATCTCTGGGGCCAACGTCCTGACTTTC CASSRVRDRLISGANVLTF
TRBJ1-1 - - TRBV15 TGTGCCACCAGCAGAGAGGCGATGGTTTTGAACACTGAAGCTTTCTTT CATSREAMVLNTEAFF
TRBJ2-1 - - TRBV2 TGTGCCAGCAGCGGGTTATACGGCAGCTCCGTCAATGAGCAGTTCTTC CASSGLYGSSVNEQFF
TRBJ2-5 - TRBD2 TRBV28 TGTGCCAGCAGTTGGGGACTAGCGGGAGGGCCCCCACAAGAGACCCAGTACTTC CASSWGLAGGPPQETQYF
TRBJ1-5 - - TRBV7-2 TGTGCCAGCAGCGGTGACCGTAGAGGACCCCAGCATTTT CASSGDRRGPQHF
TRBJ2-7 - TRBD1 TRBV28 TGTGCCAGCAGTTTTAAGGCAGGGGGCTCCTACGAGCAGTACTTC CASSFKAGGSYEQYF
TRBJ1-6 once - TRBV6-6 TGTGCCAGCAGGCCTCAAGTCCAATATAATTCACCCCTCCACTTT CASRPQVQYNSPLHF
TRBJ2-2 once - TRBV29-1 TGCAGCGTTGTTGTAGGGGGGGTCCCCGGGGAGCTGTTTTTT CSVVVGGVPGELFF
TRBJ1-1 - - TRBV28 TGTGCCAGCACCTCCTCCCCGGGGGAAGCTTTCTTT CASTSSPGEAFF
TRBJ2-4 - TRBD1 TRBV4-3 TGCGCCAGCAGCCACCGGGACAGTCCAAACATTCAGTACTTC CASSHRDSPNIQYF
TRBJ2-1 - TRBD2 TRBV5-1 TGCGCCAGCAGCTTGGGTCTAGCGGGGGTATCGGATGAGCAGTTCTTC CASSLGLAGVSDEQFF
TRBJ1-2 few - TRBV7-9 TGTGCCAGCAGCTTAGTGTCCAGGACTAACTATGGCTACACCTTC CASSLVSRTNYGYTF
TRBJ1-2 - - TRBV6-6 TGTGCCAGCAGTTATTCTTCAGGGGTCGTTGGCTACACCTTC CASSYSSGVVGYTF
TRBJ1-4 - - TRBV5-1 TGCGCCAGCAGCAATGGACGGGTTATTGGGGAAAAACTGTTTTTT CASSNGRVIGEKLFF
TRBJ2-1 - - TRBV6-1 TGTGCCAGCAGTCCCGCGAGGGGATCCTACAATGAGCAGTTCTTC CASSPARGSYNEQFF
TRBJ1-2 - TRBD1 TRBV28 TGTGCCAGCAGTCGGACAGGCTATGGCTACACCTTC CASSRTGYGYTF
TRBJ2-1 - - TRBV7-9 TGTGCCTCCGCTCGGAATGAGCAGTTCTTC CASARNEQFF
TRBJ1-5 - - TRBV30 TGTGCCTGGAGTGGATCAGGACTCAATCAGCCCCAGCATTTT CAWSGSGLNQPQHF
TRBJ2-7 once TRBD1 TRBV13 TGTGCCAGCAGCTTACCAGGGGGAATGGAGCAGTACTTC CASSLPGGMEQYF
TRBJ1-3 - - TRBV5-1 TGCGCCAGCAGCTTGGGCAGGGGCTCTGGAAACACCATATATTTT CASSLGRGSGNTIYF
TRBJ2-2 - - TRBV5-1 TGCGCCAGCAGCCTACGGACAGCGAACACCGGGGAGCTGTTTTTT CASSLRTANTGELFF
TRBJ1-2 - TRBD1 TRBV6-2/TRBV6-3 TGTGCCAGCAGTTCACCCTCAGGGGGCGAGTATGGCTACACCTTC CASSSPSGGEYGYTF
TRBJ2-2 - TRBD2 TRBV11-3 TGTGCCAGCAGCCCGGCGAGCGGGACCACCGGGGAGCTGTTTTTT CASSPASGTTGELFF
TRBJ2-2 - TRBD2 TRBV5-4 TGTGCCAGCACCACGGCGGGGGGGCCGCACACCGGGGAGCTGTTTTTT CASTTAGGPHTGELFF
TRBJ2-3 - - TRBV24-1 TGTGCCACCAGTAACTCCCAGGACCCCTTGGGTCTGCAGTATTTT CATSNSQDPLGLQYF
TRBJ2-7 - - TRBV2 TGTGCCAGCCGGGGGACGGATGGCTACGAGCAGTACTTC CASRGTDGYEQYF
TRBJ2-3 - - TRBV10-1 TGCGCCAGCAGTGTCTCCCCAGAAACGCAGTATTTT CASSVSPETQYF
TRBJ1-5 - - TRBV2 TGTGCCAGCAGCCCTGATCAGATCAAGTCCCAGCATTTT CASSPDQIKSQHF
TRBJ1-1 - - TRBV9 TGTGCCAGCAGCGTAGCAGACACCTACGCCGGCACTGAAGCTTTCTTT CASSVADTYAGTEAFF
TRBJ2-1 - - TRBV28 TGTGCCAGCAGTTTAGTGGCTGAGCGTCCCAATAACAATGAGCAGTTCTTC CASSLVAERPNNNEQFF
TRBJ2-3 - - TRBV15 TGTGCCACCAGCAGCGAGAGCTCCGGTACGCAGTATTTT CATSSESSGTQYF
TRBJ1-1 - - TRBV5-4 TGTGCCAGCAGCTTAAACACTGAAGCTTTCTTT CASSLNTEAFF
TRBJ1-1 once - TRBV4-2 TGTGCCAGCAGCCAAGATCGAGGCAGGGGAACTGAAGCTTTCTTT CASSQDRGRGTEAFF
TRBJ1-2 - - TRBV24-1 TGTGCCACCAGTGCGGCAGAACTTAACTATGGCTACACCTTC CATSAAELNYGYTF
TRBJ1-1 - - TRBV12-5 TGTGCTAGTGGTTTGCCACGGGTGGGGAGGACTGAAGCTTTCTTT CASGLPRVGRTEAFF
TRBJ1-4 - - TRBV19 TGTGCCAGTAGTATGGTCAGGAATGAAAAACTGTTTTTT CASSMVRNEKLFF
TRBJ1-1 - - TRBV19 TGTGCCAGTAGTATCTGGGCCGGGGACACTGAAGCTTTCTTT CASSIWAGDTEAFF
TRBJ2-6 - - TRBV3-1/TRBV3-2 TGTGCCAGCAGCCAAGAGAGAGTAGGGGCTGGGGCCAACGTCCTGACTTTC CASSQERVGAGANVLTF
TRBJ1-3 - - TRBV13 TGTGCCAGCAGCCACTCCCGCTCTGGAAACACCATATATTTT CASSHSRSGNTIYF
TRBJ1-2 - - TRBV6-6 TGTGCCAGCACCCAGTACTCTAACTATGGCTACACCTTC CASTQYSNYGYTF
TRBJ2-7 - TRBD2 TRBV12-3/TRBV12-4 TGTGCCAGCAGTGCAGCGGGGCCCTACGAGCAGTACTTC CASSAAGPYEQYF
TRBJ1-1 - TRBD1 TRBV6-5 TGTGCCAGCAGGACGGGACAGGGAAGAACTGAAGCTTTCTTT CASRTGQGRTEAFF
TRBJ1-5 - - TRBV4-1 TGCGCCAGCAGCCAAGATGCAGGGCTCAATCAGCCCCAGCATTTT CASSQDAGLNQPQHF
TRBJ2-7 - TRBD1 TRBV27 TGTGCCAGCAGAGACCTTTCGACAGGGGCCTACGAGCAGTACTTC CASRDLSTGAYEQYF
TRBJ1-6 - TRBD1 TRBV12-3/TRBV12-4 TGTGCCAGCAGTTTAGGGGGACAGGGCCTCCACTTT CASSLGGQGLHF
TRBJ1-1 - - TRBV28 TGTGCCAGCAGTTTATATATGTACGGAGCCTACACTGAAGCTTTCTTT CASSLYMYGAYTEAFF
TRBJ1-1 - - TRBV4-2 TGTGCCAGCAGCCCAGATAGGGACGGTGAAGCTTTCTTT CASSPDRDGEAFF
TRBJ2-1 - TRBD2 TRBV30 TGTGCCTGGAGTGATCGACTAGCGGTCTCCTACAATGAGCAGTTCTTC CAWSDRLAVSYNEQFF
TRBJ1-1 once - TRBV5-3 TGTGCCAGAAGCCTGGGGCCGGGGGCGAGCCCTGAAGCTTTCTTT CARSLGPGASPEAFF
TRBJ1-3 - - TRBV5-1 TGCGCCAGCAGCTTGGGACAGTCTGATGGAAACACCATATATTTT CASSLGQSDGNTIYF
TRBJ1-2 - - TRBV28 TGTGCCAGCAGTTCCCTGGAGCGCTATGGCTACACCTTC CASSSLERYGYTF